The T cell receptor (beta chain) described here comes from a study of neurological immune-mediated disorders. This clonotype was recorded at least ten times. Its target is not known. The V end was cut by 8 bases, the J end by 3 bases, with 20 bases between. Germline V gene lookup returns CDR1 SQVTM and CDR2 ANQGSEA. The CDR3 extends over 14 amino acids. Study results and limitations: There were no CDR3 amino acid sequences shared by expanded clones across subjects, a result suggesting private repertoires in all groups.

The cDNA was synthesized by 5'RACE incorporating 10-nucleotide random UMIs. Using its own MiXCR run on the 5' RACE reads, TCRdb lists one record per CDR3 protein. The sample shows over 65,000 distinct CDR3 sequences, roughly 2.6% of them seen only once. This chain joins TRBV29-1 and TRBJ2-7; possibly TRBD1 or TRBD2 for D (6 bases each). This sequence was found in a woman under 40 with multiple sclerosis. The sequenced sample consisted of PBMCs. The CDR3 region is CSIGGSSGRYEQYF. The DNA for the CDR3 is TGCAGCATCGGGGGCTCTTCAGGCCGCTACGAGCAGTACTTC.